This T cell receptor (beta chain) was sequenced in a study of regulatory T cells in long-lasting Graves disease. The V end lost 3 bases, the J end lost 11 bases, and 16 bases lay between the germline ends. The germline gives CDR1 ENHRY, CDR2 SYGVKD. The CDR3 consists of 13 residues. Specified time point: newly diagnosed GD, antithyroid drugs for less than 3 months. PBMC-derived RNA was used for the TCR library. There are many counts of this clonotype. Researchers made TCR beta libraries by using iRepertoire HTBI primers and running Arm-PCR on CDR3 regions. TCRdb independently ran MiXCR on the multiplex PCR reads; one entry per CDR3 protein. The table lists 450,000 to 600,000 distinct CDR3 sequences, 13% of them singletons. This same sample was also part of a study on T cells in Graves' hyperthyroidism and ophthalmopathy. From that report: Each diagnosis was grounded in clinical symptoms, serum thyroxine and TRAb, thyroid ultrasound, and orbital computed tomography.

The V call is TRBV10-3, the J call TRBJ1-1; a possible D gene is TRBD1 (6 bases). The source material was peripheral blood mononuclear cells (PBMCs), sampled at new diagnosis, from a patient treated with antithyroid drugs. The sequence came from a man aged 25-45 years with Graves disease. The CDR3 loop reads CAISEFEQGGAFF. The CDR3 nucleotides are TGTGCCATCAGTGAATTTGAACAGGGTGGTGCTTTCTTT.